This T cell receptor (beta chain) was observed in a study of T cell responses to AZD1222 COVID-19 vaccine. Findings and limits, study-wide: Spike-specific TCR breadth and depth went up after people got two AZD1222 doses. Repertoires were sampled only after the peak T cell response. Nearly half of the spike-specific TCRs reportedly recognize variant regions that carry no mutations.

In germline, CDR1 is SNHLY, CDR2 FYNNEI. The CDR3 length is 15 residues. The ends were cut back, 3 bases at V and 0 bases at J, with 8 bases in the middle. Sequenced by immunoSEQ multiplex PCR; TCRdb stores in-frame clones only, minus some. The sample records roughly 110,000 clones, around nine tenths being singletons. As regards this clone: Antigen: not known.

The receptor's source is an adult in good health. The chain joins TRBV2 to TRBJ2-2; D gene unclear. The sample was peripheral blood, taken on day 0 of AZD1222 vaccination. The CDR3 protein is CASSDGWANTGELFF. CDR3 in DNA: TGTGCCAGCAGTGATGGATGGGCGAACACCGGGGAGCTGTTTTTT.